Below, one T cell receptor beta chain is given with its context. The clone's antigen remains unknown. The record has no base qualities; no much larger clone is one base away. This sample was included in a study of T cell changes during pregnancy in multiple sclerosis (dated by TCRdb to about 2019). The study in broad terms: Changes in the T cell repertoire over the course of pregnancy were examined in this study in women with multiple sclerosis.

Library preparation used the immunoSEQ multiplex PCR assay. TCRdb obtained this table from immuneACCESS and retained in-frame rearrangements with V and J assigned. These tables miss some clones; where compared with another copy, unresolved V genes account for less than half of the shortfall, and the remainder is unexplained. The sample yields approximately 44,000 clones; over 90% were counted once. 5.5% to 8% of the sample comes from the top ten. The V and J ends are trimmed by 7 bases and 0 bases, leaving 22 bases between them. CDR1 and CDR2 were assigned from the germline V gene as SGHRS and YFSETQ. From its cysteine to its phenylalanine, the CDR3 spans 17 amino acids. The only DNA kept is the CDR3, 51 bases in frame from the first base.

The clonotype was recovered from a female donor with multiple sclerosis, enrolled in a pregnancy study. The sequence is built from TRBV5-1 and TRBJ2-5, with TRBD2 perhaps the D gene, on 6 matching bases. Sequences were derived from CD8+ T cells from peripheral blood mononuclear cells, sampled in the third trimester of pregnancy. The DNA sequence is as follows: TGCGCCAGCGGACCCGGGACTGACGGTTTTTACCAAGAGACCCAGTACTTC. Translated, it gives CASGPGTDGFYQETQYF.